This entry lists 4 T cell receptor beta chains sequenced from one sample in a study of shared clonotypes between healthy human individuals. Clones were sequenced by immunoSEQ multiplex PCR, and TCRdb holds only the in-frame ones, with some missing. The data show about 2,100,000 clones, with about 92% seen just once and under 2% held by the top ten. Naive CD8 cells comprised CD45RO-negative, CCR7-positively selected cells, excluding terminally differentiated effector memory CD45RA+ cells. Material for sequencing was naive CD8+ T cells from PBMCs. Receptor source: a man aged 18 to 30 in good health. Some clones in this sample may be carry-over from other donors' samples.

The chain's CDR3 is CASSLEASPNEKLFF. The CDR3 DNA reads TGTGCCAGCAGCTTAGAAGCCAGCCCTAATGAAAAACTGTTTTTT. The gene calls are TRBV7-9 and TRBJ1-4; D call uncertain. There are 15 residues in the CDR3. V dropped 1 base and J dropped 3 bases, with 9 bases sitting between them. The germline V gene has CDR1 SEHNR and CDR2 FQNEAQ (reference sequence).

The chain combines TRBV27 with TRBJ2-5; D not resolved. The V gene's germline CDR1 is MNHEY and CDR2 SMNVEV (reference sequence). This CDR3 region has 12 residues. V was pared by 6 bases and J by 2 bases, with 7 bases between. In nucleotides, the CDR3 is TGTGCCAGCAGCCACAAGCAAGAGACCCAGTACTTC. This encodes CASSHKQETQYF.

This chain uses TRBV29-1 with TRBJ2-7; 12 bases line up with TRBD1. Trimming cost V 6 bases and J 5 bases; bases outside gene matches: 11. Germline CDR1 SQVTM, CDR2 ANQGSEA. This CDR3 is 15 amino acids long. In DNA, the CDR3 is TGCAGCGTCGGAACCGGGACAGGGGGCTACGACGAGCAGTACTTC. Its translation is CSVGTGTGGYDEQYF.

This clone was recorded once. Other DNA sequences in this sample translate to the same CDR3. V gene TRBV27 combines with J gene TRBJ2-7; 9 positions agree with TRBD2. V lost 1 base, J lost 5 bases, and 3 bases stayed unmatched. The V gene's germline CDR1 is MNHEY and CDR2 SMNVEV (reference sequence). The CDR3 totals 14 residues. CDR3 in amino acids: CASSLLAGADEQYF. CDR3 coding DNA: TGTGCCAGCAGTTTATTAGCGGGAGCCGACGAGCAGTACTTC.